The rows below give T cell receptor beta chains drawn from one sample of a study of T cells after posttransplantation cyclophosphamide. Sequencing was performed with immunoSEQ multiplex PCR; in TCRdb, only in-frame clones are kept and a portion is missing. The repertoire holds 25,000 to 35,000 clones, with over 85% as singletons. What was sequenced was PBMCs. The receptors come from a woman between 35 and 50 years old with a blood cancer, CMV-positive, and with a related stem cell donor. Both conserved end residues are part of each CDR3. The D gene is left open where the match is weak. The listing skips clone size in some rows; elsewhere it reads once, few, many or a size class.

j_gene: TRBJ1-6
d_gene: -
v_gene: TRBV7-2
abundance: -
len: 16
CDR3aa: CASSLAGTSYNSPLHF
CDR3nt: TGTGCCAGCAGCTTAGCAGGGACATCCTATAATTCCCCCCTCCACTTT

j_gene: TRBJ2-1
d_gene: TRBD2
v_gene: TRBV5-1
abundance: -
len: 17
CDR3aa: CASSLLVTSGGNNEQFF
CDR3nt: TGCGCCAGCAGCTTGTTAGTGACTAGCGGGGGGAACAATGAGCAGTTCTTC

j_gene: TRBJ2-5
d_gene: -
v_gene: TRBV11-2
abundance: -
len: 16
CDR3aa: CASSSLQGRGQETQYF
CDR3nt: TGTGCCAGCAGCTCCCTTCAAGGCAGGGGTCAAGAGACCCAGTACTTC

j_gene: TRBJ1-6
d_gene: -
v_gene: TRBV5-4
abundance: -
len: 15
CDR3aa: CASSFRARGDSPLHF
CDR3nt: TGTGCCAGCAGCTTCAGGGCCCGCGGGGATTCACCCCTCCACTTT

j_gene: TRBJ2-3
d_gene: -
v_gene: TRBV7-9
abundance: few
len: 12
CDR3aa: CASTGEAVTQYF
CDR3nt: TGTGCCAGCACCGGCGAGGCCGTAACGCAGTATTTT

j_gene: TRBJ1-4
d_gene: TRBD1
v_gene: TRBV6-5
abundance: once
len: 15
CDR3aa: CASSSPRGGAEKLFF
CDR3nt: TGTGCCAGCAGCAGCCCCCGAGGGGGCGCGGAAAAACTGTTTTTT

j_gene: TRBJ2-7
d_gene: TRBD2
v_gene: TRBV11-2
abundance: -
len: 13
CDR3aa: CASSLSGGYEQYF
CDR3nt: TGTGCCAGCAGCTTAAGCGGGGGCTACGAGCAGTACTTC

j_gene: TRBJ2-2
d_gene: -
v_gene: TRBV27
abundance: -
len: 12
CDR3aa: CASSLQGGELFF
CDR3nt: TGTGCCAGCAGTTTACAGGGAGGGGAGCTGTTTTTT

j_gene: TRBJ2-7
d_gene: -
v_gene: TRBV7-8
abundance: -
len: 16
CDR3aa: CASSLAKQLSSYEQYF
CDR3nt: TGTGCCAGCAGCTTAGCGAAACAGCTAAGCTCCTACGAGCAGTACTTC

j_gene: TRBJ2-2
d_gene: TRBD1
v_gene: TRBV5-1
abundance: -
len: 16
CDR3aa: CASSLIGTGRTGELFF
CDR3nt: TGCGCCAGCAGCTTGATCGGGACAGGGAGGACCGGGGAGCTGTTTTTT

j_gene: TRBJ1-2
d_gene: TRBD1
v_gene: TRBV30
abundance: -
len: 13
CDR3aa: CAWGGQDIGGYTF
CDR3nt: TGTGCCTGGGGGGGACAGGACATAGGTGGCTACACCTTC

j_gene: TRBJ2-7
d_gene: -
v_gene: TRBV7-9
abundance: -
len: 12
CDR3aa: CASGGWSYEQYF
CDR3nt: TGTGCCTCGGGGGGCTGGTCCTACGAGCAGTACTTC

j_gene: TRBJ1-1
d_gene: TRBD1
v_gene: TRBV19
abundance: -
len: 13
CDR3aa: CASSGQGGTEAFF
CDR3nt: TGTGCCAGTAGCGGACAGGGTGGCACTGAAGCTTTCTTT

j_gene: TRBJ2-7
d_gene: -
v_gene: TRBV18
abundance: -
len: 15
CDR3aa: CASSLNRDISYEQYF
CDR3nt: TGTGCCAGCTCACTAAACCGGGACATCTCCTACGAGCAGTACTTC

j_gene: TRBJ2-7
d_gene: TRBD1
v_gene: TRBV11-3
abundance: -
len: 14
CDR3aa: CASSPGTGPYEQYF
CDR3nt: TGTGCCAGCAGCCCCGGGACAGGGCCCTACGAGCAGTACTTC

j_gene: TRBJ2-1
d_gene: TRBD2
v_gene: TRBV7-9
abundance: -
len: 15
CDR3aa: CASSLRTSGRTEQFF
CDR3nt: TGTGCCAGCAGCTTAAGGACTAGCGGGAGGACTGAGCAGTTCTTC

j_gene: TRBJ2-5
d_gene: TRBD2
v_gene: TRBV7-7
abundance: -
len: 13
CDR3aa: CASSTLAKETQYF
CDR3nt: TGTGCTAGCAGCACACTAGCGAAGGAGACCCAGTACTTC

j_gene: TRBJ2-3
d_gene: TRBD2
v_gene: TRBV5-6
abundance: -
len: 16
CDR3aa: CASSSDGGANADTQYF
CDR3nt: TGTGCCAGCAGCTCGGACGGGGGGGCCAACGCAGATACGCAGTATTTT

j_gene: TRBJ2-2
d_gene: -
v_gene: TRBV7-9
abundance: -
len: 15
CDR3aa: CASSLEGGPSGELFF
CDR3nt: TGTGCCAGCAGCTTGGAGGGGGGGCCGTCCGGGGAGCTGTTTTTT

j_gene: TRBJ1-2
d_gene: -
v_gene: TRBV5-5
abundance: -
len: 13
CDR3aa: CASSLVQAYGYTF
CDR3nt: TGTGCCAGCAGCTTGGTCCAGGCGTATGGCTACACCTTC

j_gene: TRBJ1-1
d_gene: -
v_gene: TRBV5-8
abundance: -
len: 15
CDR3aa: CASSLRGAGNTEAFF
CDR3nt: TGTGCCAGCAGCTTGCGGGGGGCAGGGAACACTGAAGCTTTCTTT

j_gene: TRBJ1-1
d_gene: -
v_gene: TRBV2
abundance: -
len: 13
CDR3aa: CASSEASLTEAFF
CDR3nt: TGTGCCAGCAGTGAAGCGTCCCTTACTGAAGCTTTCTTT

j_gene: TRBJ1-6
d_gene: -
v_gene: TRBV6-1
abundance: once
len: 15
CDR3aa: CASSVGQTYNSPLHF
CDR3nt: TGTGCCAGCAGCGTTGGACAGACCTATAATTCCCCCCTCCACTTT

j_gene: TRBJ2-3
d_gene: -
v_gene: TRBV5-5
abundance: once
len: 13
CDR3aa: CASSLDGFYTQYF
CDR3nt: TGTGCCAGCAGCTTGGACGGGTTCTATACGCAGTATTTT

j_gene: TRBJ1-4
d_gene: -
v_gene: TRBV5-1
abundance: -
len: 14
CDR3aa: CASRPDRSREKLFF
CDR3nt: TGCGCCAGCAGGCCCGACAGGTCTCGCGAAAAACTGTTTTTT

j_gene: TRBJ2-1
d_gene: -
v_gene: TRBV7-3
abundance: -
len: 16
CDR3aa: CASSLSGTSSYNEQFF
CDR3nt: TGTGCCAGCAGCTTAAGTGGGACAAGCTCCTACAATGAGCAGTTCTTC

j_gene: TRBJ2-1
d_gene: TRBD2
v_gene: TRBV9
abundance: -
len: 17
CDR3aa: CASSQRGLAGIYNEQFF
CDR3nt: TGTGCCAGCAGCCAGAGGGGACTAGCGGGGATATACAATGAGCAGTTCTTC

j_gene: TRBJ2-3
d_gene: TRBD2
v_gene: TRBV7-9
abundance: -
len: 17
CDR3aa: CASSPGLAGAFTDTQYF
CDR3nt: TGTGCCAGCAGCCCGGGACTAGCGGGGGCCTTTACAGATACGCAGTATTTT

j_gene: TRBJ1-1
d_gene: -
v_gene: TRBV2
abundance: medium-sized
len: 15
CDR3aa: CASSGEGQIGTEAFF
CDR3nt: TGTGCCAGCAGTGGCGAGGGACAAATCGGGACTGAAGCTTTCTTT

j_gene: TRBJ1-5
d_gene: -
v_gene: TRBV15
abundance: -
len: 14
CDR3aa: CATSREEINQPQHF
CDR3nt: TGTGCCACCAGCAGAGAAGAGATCAATCAGCCCCAGCATTTT

j_gene: TRBJ2-1
d_gene: TRBD2
v_gene: TRBV7-3
abundance: -
len: 16
CDR3aa: CASSSRGGGRGNEQFF
CDR3nt: TGTGCCAGCAGCTCGAGAGGCGGGGGGCGGGGCAATGAGCAGTTCTTC

j_gene: TRBJ2-7
d_gene: TRBD2
v_gene: TRBV2
abundance: -
len: 15
CDR3aa: CASSERSGGSYEQYF
CDR3nt: TGTGCCAGCAGTGAACGAAGCGGGGGGTCCTACGAGCAGTACTTC

j_gene: TRBJ2-7
d_gene: TRBD1
v_gene: TRBV7-9
abundance: -
len: 15
CDR3aa: CASSQGQESSYEQYF
CDR3nt: TGTGCCAGCAGCCAAGGACAGGAAAGCTCCTACGAGCAGTACTTC

j_gene: TRBJ2-3
d_gene: TRBD1
v_gene: TRBV4-3
abundance: -
len: 15
CDR3aa: CASSQDGTGTDTQYF
CDR3nt: TGCGCCAGCAGCCAAGACGGGACAGGGACAGATACGCAGTATTTT

j_gene: TRBJ1-1
d_gene: -
v_gene: TRBV6-1
abundance: -
len: 11
CDR3aa: CASVSNTEAFF
CDR3nt: TGTGCCAGCGTTTCTAACACTGAAGCTTTCTTT

j_gene: TRBJ1-6
d_gene: -
v_gene: TRBV5-1
abundance: -
len: 17
CDR3aa: CASSLDVGSSYNSPLHF
CDR3nt: TGCGCCAGCAGCTTGGATGTGGGGAGCTCCTATAATTCACCCCTCCACTTT